A selection of T cell receptor beta chains follows, all from one sample in a study of cytomegalovirus exposure and HLA in healthy donors. The protocol was immunoSEQ multiplex PCR, while the TCRdb copy is restricted to in-frame clones and leaves out a portion. Counted here are more than 95,000 clones, around 79% occurring once; the ten biggest clones make up approximately 3.7%. Sequencing input: PBMCs. These receptors were collected from a man aged 45-60 years in good health and CMV-seropositive. Each CDR3 is given with its conserved first and last residue. Fields, in order: clone size, CDR3 length, D gene, V gene, J gene, CDR3 DNA, CDR3 protein. D genes are given only for firm matches. For some rows the clone size is stated as once, few or many, or as a class when expanded; others skip it.

>.|15|.|TRBV7-2|TRBJ2-7
TGTGCCAGCAGCTTCCCGGGACTCGGTGACTACGAGCAGTACTTC
CASSFPGLGDYEQYF
>few|14|TRBD1|TRBV6-4|TRBJ2-7
TGTGCCAGCAGTCAGACAGGGGCCCCCTACGAGCAGTACTTC
CASSQTGAPYEQYF
>.|17|.|TRBV30|TRBJ2-7
TGTGCCTGGACCCGGGGGTCTCGGATGCCTCCCTCCTACGAGCAGTACTTC
CAWTRGSRMPPSYEQYF
>.|14|TRBD1|TRBV19|TRBJ1-5
TGTGCCAGTAGTAATCGACAGGGGCATCAGCCCCAGCATTTT
CASSNRQGHQPQHF
>.|16|.|TRBV27|TRBJ2-3
TGTGCCAGCAGTTTAAGGTTTTGGGACTTCACAGATACGCAGTATTTT
CASSLRFWDFTDTQYF
>.|17|TRBD2|TRBV7-6|TRBJ2-1
TGTGCCAGCAGCTTAGGCGGTAGCGGGAGCTCCTACAATGAGCAGTTCTTC
CASSLGGSGSSYNEQFF
>.|17|.|TRBV28|TRBJ1-4
TGTGCCAGCAGTACCAACCGGGGGGGTGCGACTAATGAAAAACTGTTTTTT
CASSTNRGGATNEKLFF
>.|15|.|TRBV28|TRBJ2-5
TGTGCCAGCAGTTCCCCCCTGACTGAGGCAGAGACCCAGTACTTC
CASSSPLTEAETQYF
>.|19|.|TRBV4-1|TRBJ2-7
TGCGCCAGCAGCTATAGTTTCGGGGGAGGATGGGAAAATTCCTACGAGCAGTACTTC
CASSYSFGGGWENSYEQYF
>.|16|TRBD2|TRBV15|TRBJ2-7
TGTGCCACCAGGGAAAATACTAGCGGGAGAAGGAACGAGCAGTACTTC
CATRENTSGRRNEQYF
>.|15|TRBD2|TRBV27|TRBJ2-5
TGTGCCAGCCGGAGAAGCGGGAGGGCCGTGGAGACCCAGTACTTC
CASRRSGRAVETQYF
>.|15|TRBD1|TRBV5-6|TRBJ2-7
TGTGCCAGCAGCGGCGACAGGGGTTTTTCCTACGAGCAGTACTTC
CASSGDRGFSYEQYF
>.|16|.|TRBV7-3|TRBJ2-3
TGTGCCAGCAGCCCCGACAGGACCTCTGACACAGATACGCAGTATTTT
CASSPDRTSDTDTQYF
>few|17|TRBD2|TRBV6-1|TRBJ2-7
TGTGCCAGCAGTGAAGTGGGAATCGCGGGAGGGGGGTACGAGCAGTACTTC
CASSEVGIAGGGYEQYF
>.|13|.|TRBV27|TRBJ1-2
TGTGCCAGCAGTGCCTCGACATTCTATGGCTACACCTTC
CASSASTFYGYTF